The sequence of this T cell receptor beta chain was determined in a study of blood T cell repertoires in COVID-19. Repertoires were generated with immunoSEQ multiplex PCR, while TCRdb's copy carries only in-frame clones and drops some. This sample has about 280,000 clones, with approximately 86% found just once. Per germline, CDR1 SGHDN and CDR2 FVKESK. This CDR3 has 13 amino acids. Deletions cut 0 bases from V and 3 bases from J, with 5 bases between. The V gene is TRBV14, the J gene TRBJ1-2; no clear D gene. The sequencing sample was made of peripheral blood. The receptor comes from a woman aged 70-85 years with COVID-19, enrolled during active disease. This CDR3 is CASSQDKYYGYTF. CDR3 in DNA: TGTGCCAGCAGCCAAGATAAATACTATGGCTACACCTTC. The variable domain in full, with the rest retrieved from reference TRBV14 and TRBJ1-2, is EAGVTQFPSHSVIEKGQTVTLRCDPISGHDNLYWYRRVMGKEIKFLLHFVKESKQDESGMPNNRFLAERTGGTYSTLKVQPAELEDSGVYFCASSQDKYYGYTFGSGTRLTVV.